This TCR beta chain was sequenced for a study of molecular identifiers for immune sequencing clone quantification. This clonotype was seen just once. Possible read error: a much larger clone is one base away. This CDR3 comprises 14 residues. The V gene's germline CDR1 is GTSNPN and CDR2 SVGIG (reference sequence). The V gene end was trimmed by 2 bases and the J gene end by 0 bases; junction bases not matched to a gene: 2. TCRdb recomputed calls from the PCR reads with MiXCR, one row per CDR3 protein. The sample holds more than 550,000 distinct CDR3 sequences, about 25% seen once. The receptor was isolated from a human donor in good health. Some libraries in this study had Jurkat cell RNA spiked in. This chain uses TRBV30 with TRBJ2-3, with 7 bases identical to TRBD1. Sequencing input: naive CD8+ T cells from blood, with Jurkat cell RNA spiked in. Described subset: FACS-sorted CD8+CD4-CCR7+CD45RA+ naive T cells. CDR3 sequence: CAWSTGASTDTQYF. CDR3 coding DNA: TGTGCCTGGAGTACAGGGGCTAGCACAGATACGCAGTATTTT.